A single sample is the source of the 10 T cell receptor beta chains below, sequenced in a study of OX40 agonist ivuxolimab in advanced cancers. Measured with immunoSEQ multiplex PCR; TCRdb has only the in-frame clones, and not every one. The sample yields approximately 68,000 clones, roughly 80% seen once. Sample: CD4+ or CD8+ T cells sorted from blood, taken in a trial of the OX40 agonist ivuxolimab. Receptors originate from an adult with an advanced solid tumor such as melanoma, head and neck, liver or kidney cancer.

V and J are TRBV5-4 and TRBJ2-1, with a weak D call TRBD2 (6 bases). V was pared by 7 bases and J by 4 bases, with 12 bases between. Germline V CDR1 and CDR2: SGHNT, YYREEE (reference sequence). This CDR3 has 13 amino acids. CDR3 in amino acids: CASGSGIYNEQFF. CDR3 DNA: TGTGCCAGCGGTAGCGGAATTTACAATGAGCAGTTCTTC.

V gene TRBV2 combines with J gene TRBJ1-2; perhaps TRBD1 as D (6 bases). Germline loops: CDR1 SNHLY, CDR2 FYNNEI. Trimming removed 5 bases from V and 1 base from J, with 8 bases in between. The CDR3 has 13 residues. CDR3 in amino acids: CASSTQGNYGYTF. DNA for the CDR3: TGTGCCAGCAGTACACAGGGTAACTATGGCTACACCTTC.

This rearrangement joins TRBV7-2 to TRBJ1-4; D is uncertain. The CDR3 extends over 14 amino acids. CDR1 is SGHTA, CDR2 FQGNSA, per germline. Trimming stripped 0 bases from V and 5 bases from J, with 7 bases between. CDR3 nucleotides: TGTGCCAGCAGCTTAGCCTCGATCAATGAAAAACTGTTTTTT. Protein product: CASSLASINEKLFF. The whole variable domain, remainder taken from reference TRBV7-2 and TRBJ1-4, is GAGVSQSPSNKVTEKGKDVELRCDPISGHTALYWYRQSLGQGLEFLIYFQGNSAPDKSGLPSDRFSAERTGGSVSTLTIQRTQQEDSAVYLCASSLASINEKLFFGSGTQLSVL.

The gene calls are TRBV6-5 and TRBJ1-4; TRBD1 matches 7 bases. With V trimmed by 6 bases and J by 5 bases, 6 bases remained unmatched. Germline values: CDR1 MNHEY, CDR2 SVGAGI. CDR3 length: 14 residues. CDR3 residues: CASRQGGGNEKLFF. For the CDR3, the DNA is TGTGCCAGCAGACAAGGGGGCGGGAATGAAAAACTGTTTTTT.

The chain joins TRBV7-9 to TRBJ2-7, with unresolved D. The V gene lost 1 base and the J gene lost 2 bases, with 12 bases spanning the gap. The CDR3 spans 15 residues. The germline gives CDR1 SEHNR, CDR2 FQNEAQ (reference sequence). The CDR3 protein is CASSLDGLGPYEQYV. CDR3 sequence (DNA): TGTGCCAGCAGCTTAGACGGGTTAGGCCCCTACGAGCAGTACGTC.

CDR3 residues: CASTNYNEQFF. The CDR3 DNA is TGTGCCAGCACCAACTACAATGAGCAGTTCTTC. The gene calls are TRBV2 and TRBJ2-1; D is unresolved. CDR1 is SNHLY and CDR2 is FYNNEI in the germline V gene. V was clipped by 7 bases and J by 3 bases, with 4 bases between them. The CDR3 is 11 residues long.

Details on this clone: One end of the junction does not line up with germline, which may come from a read error. J is TRBJ1-2 and V is TRBV18, with 9 bases that match TRBD1. CDR1 and CDR2 (germline): KGHSH, LQKENI. This CDR3 is 13 amino acids long. CDR3 residues: CASSPQGAEGYTF. CDR3 coding DNA: TGTGCCAGCTCGCCACAGGGGGCCGAGGGCTACACCTTC.

The chain recombines TRBV6-5 with TRBJ2-2; D gene unclear. The V gene's germline CDR1 is MNHEY and CDR2 SVGAGI. The V end lost 8 bases, the J end lost 6 bases, and 7 bases lay between the germline ends. This CDR3 has 11 amino acids. DNA for the CDR3: TGTGCCAGCGGTTTTGCCGGGGAGCTGTTTTTT. Translated: CASGFAGELFF.

The chain links TRBV5-8 to TRBJ1-6, with 7 bases that match TRBD1. The germline V gene has CDR1 SGHTS and CDR2 YDEGEE. The CDR3 totals 14 residues. V lost 2 bases and J lost 6; bases outside the gene matches: 2. CDR3 sequence: CASSLSGGNSPLHF. The CDR3 bases are TGTGCCAGCAGCTTATCAGGGGGTAATTCACCCCTCCACTTT.

The rearrangement joins TRBV28 to TRBJ2-1; D may be TRBD2 (7 bases). Germline V lookup: CDR1 MDHEN, CDR2 SYDVKM. V lost 5 bases to trimming and J lost 10 bases, with 18 bases between them. The CDR3 has 14 amino acids. CDR3 amino acids: CASSRGGGLREQFF. The CDR3 DNA reads TGTGCCAGCAGTCGAGGGGGGGGTCTTAGGGAGCAGTTCTTC.